The 24 T cell receptor beta chains given below trace back to one sample, sequenced in a study of shared clonotypes between healthy human individuals. Libraries were prepared by immunoSEQ multiplex PCR; TCRdb keeps only in-frame clonotypes and omits some of them. The table includes approximately 2.4 million clones, roughly 95% detected once. The sample consisted of naive CD4+ T cells sorted from blood. Subset reported: CD45RA+ positively selected. The receptors were sampled from a man between 18 and 35 years old in good health.

V and J are TRBV28 and TRBJ1-2; no definite D call. This CDR3 spans 16 amino acids. In germline, CDR1 is MDHEN, CDR2 SYDVKM. V was cut by 2 bases and J by 4 bases, with 17 bases left in between. The CDR3 spells CASSLNIGSGPYGYTF. CDR3 in DNA: TGTGCCAGCAGTTTAAATATAGGCAGTGGACCCTATGGCTACACCTTC.

The V and J genes are TRBV10-3 and TRBJ2-7; possibly TRBD1 for D (6 bases). This CDR3 has 14 residues. Trimming removed 7 bases from V and 2 bases from J, with 15 bases in between. The germline V gene encodes CDR1 ENHRY and CDR2 SYGVKD. The CDR3 DNA follows: TGTGCCATCACTTCAGACAGGATAACCTACGAGCAGTACTTC. It yields the protein CAITSDRITYEQYF.

The rearrangement uses TRBV10-3 and TRBJ1-1; D is unresolved. V was shortened by 3 bases and J by 0 bases, with 11 bases between the two germline ends. The CDR3 runs 15 residues. In germline, CDR1 is ENHRY, CDR2 SYGVKD. The CDR3 nucleotides are TGTGCCATCAGTGAATCCGCCACGATGAACACTGAAGCTTTCTTT. Protein: CAISESATMNTEAFF.

In the case of this clone: Other nucleotide sequences in the sample specify the same CDR3. The chain has TRBV5-1 and TRBJ1-6; TRBD1 is a possible D gene (5 bases). The V end was cut by 2 bases, the J end by 8 bases, with 14 bases between. Germline loops: CDR1 SGHRS, CDR2 YFSETQ. The CDR3 covers 15 residues. As DNA, the CDR3 is TGCGCCAGCAGCTTAGCCGGGACGGGGTATTCACCCCTCCACTTT. Protein sequence: CASSLAGTGYSPLHF.

This chain links TRBV19 with TRBJ2-7; possible D gene TRBD2, 6 bases. Germline loops: CDR1 LNHDA, CDR2 SQIVND (reference sequence). V lost 3 bases and J 7 bases, leaving 16 bases between the germline ends. This CDR3 region has 14 residues. DNA for the CDR3: TGTGCCAGTAGTATTGCGGGGTTCCCTCGGGAGCAGTACTTC. Residues: CASSIAGFPREQYF.

The chain links TRBV7-2 to TRBJ2-7; D possibly corresponds to TRBD1 (5 bases). The CDR3 sequence is 13 residues long. Germline V gene lookup returns CDR1 SGHTA and CDR2 FQGNSA. V was trimmed by 2 bases and J by 4 bases, leaving 9 bases between them. The DNA of the CDR3 is TGTGCCAGCAGCTTATATCAGGGTTACGAGCAGTACTTC. This translates into CASSLYQGYEQYF. The entire variable domain, with the rest obtained from reference TRBV7-2 and TRBJ2-7, is as follows: GAGVSQSPSNKVTEKGKDVELRCDPISGHTALYWYRQSLGQGLEFLIYFQGNSAPDKSGLPSDRFSAERTGGSVSTLTIQRTQQEDSAVYLCASSLYQGYEQYFGPGTRLTVT.

The chain has TRBV6-1 and TRBJ2-5, with D perhaps being TRBD1 or TRBD2 (6 bases each). Germline values: CDR1 MNHNS, CDR2 SASEGT. The V and J ends lost 4 bases and 1 base respectively, with 16 bases between them. This CDR3 is 16 amino acids long. In DNA, the CDR3 is TGTGCCAGCAGTGCCAGAGGGGGGAAGGGCCAAGAGACCCAGTACTTC. Its translation is CASSARGGKGQETQYF.

The chain joins TRBV5-1 to TRBJ2-7; 10 nucleotides agree with TRBD1. V lost 4 bases to trimming and J lost 2 bases; unmatched junction nucleotides: 9. Germline V gene data show CDR1 as SGHRS and CDR2 as YFSETQ. The CDR3 length is 16 residues. Written as DNA, the CDR3 is TGCGCCAGCAGCAGGACCGGGACAGGGGTTACCTACGAGCAGTACTTC. Translated, it gives CASSRTGTGVTYEQYF.

V usage is TRBV7-9 and J usage is TRBJ2-7, with 9 bases identical to TRBD2. The germline V gene encodes CDR1 SEHNR and CDR2 FQNEAQ (reference sequence). The CDR3 is 16 residues long. The ends lost 5 bases at V and 0 bases at J; junction bases unmatched: 8. The DNA for the CDR3 is TGTGCCAGCAGCCCATGGATAGCGGGGGTCTCCTACGAGCAGTACTTC. Translated, it gives CASSPWIAGVSYEQYF. The whole variable domain, remainder taken from reference TRBV7-9 and TRBJ2-7, is DTGVSQNPRHKITKRGQNVTFRCDPISEHNRLYWYRQTLGQGPEFLTYFQNEAQLEKSRLLSDRFSAERPKGSFSTLEIQRTEQGDSAMYLCASSPWIAGVSYEQYFGPGTRLTVT.

Comment on this clone: This specimen includes other DNA sequences encoding the same CDR3. The CDR3 loop reads CATSRGGGTYEQYF. The CDR3 DNA is TGTGCCACCAGCAGAGGTGGGGGAACCTACGAGCAGTACTTC. This sequence joins TRBV15 and TRBJ2-7; D possibly uses TRBD1 or TRBD2 (5 bases each). This CDR3 contains 14 residues. Germline V gene lookup returns CDR1 LNHNV and CDR2 YYDKDF (reference sequence). Trimming took 1 base from V and 2 from J, leaving 9 bases between them.

The CDR3 sequence is CASSHSITEPNTEAFF. The DNA of the CDR3 is TGCGCCAGCAGCCACTCCATCACAGAACCGAACACTGAAGCTTTCTTT. The chain joins TRBV5-1 to TRBJ1-1; D unclear. Germline V gene sequence: CDR1 SGHRS, CDR2 YFSETQ. The CDR3 is made up of 16 amino acids. Trimming cost V 4 bases and J 1 base, with 17 bases left between them.

Of note for this clone: The same CDR3 can be traced to other DNA sequences in this sample. The chain recombines TRBV7-9 with TRBJ2-7; D remains ambiguous. This CDR3 is built from 10 residues. Germline CDR1 SEHNR, CDR2 FQNEAQ (reference sequence). V shed 4 bases and J shed 7 bases, with 5 bases lying between them. CDR3 sequence: CASSSGEQYF. CDR3 bases: TGTGCCAGCAGCTCCGGGGAGCAGTACTTC.

The CDR3 DNA reads as TGTGCCAGCAGTTATGAGGGACTGAGGGCTTTCTTT. It yields the protein CASSYEGLRAFF. This chain uses TRBV6-5 with TRBJ1-1, with a tentative D call TRBD1 (5 bases). The CDR3 runs 12 residues. CDR1 MNHEY and CDR2 SVGAGI come from the germline V gene. V was pared by 3 bases and J by 11 bases, with 13 bases between.

The V call is TRBV29-1, the J call TRBJ1-2; 7 bases are shared with TRBD1. Germline assignment: CDR1 SQVTM and CDR2 ANQGSEA. The V and J ends lost 4 bases and 4 bases, in that order; junction bases with no gene match: 3. The CDR3 is 12 residues long. This CDR3 reads CSVASGGYGYTF. The CDR3, as DNA: TGCAGCGTTGCCTCAGGGGGCTATGGCTACACCTTC.

The chain has TRBV7-2 and TRBJ1-2, with unresolved D. There are 14 residues in the CDR3. Germline V gene sequence: CDR1 SGHTA, CDR2 FQGNSA. The V end lost 6 bases, the J end lost 7 bases, and 18 bases lay between the germline ends. DNA for the CDR3: TGTGCCAGCAGTCCCGTGGTCATCATGGGTGGCTACACCTTC. It codes for CASSPVVIMGGYTF.

The V gene is TRBV28, the J gene TRBJ2-2; the D gene is possibly TRBD1 (5 bases). CDR3 size: 16 residues. The V and J ends lost 3 bases and 6 bases respectively, with 17 bases between them. Germline loops: CDR1 MDHEN, CDR2 SYDVKM. CDR3 amino acids: CASSLSRQGSAGELFF. DNA for the CDR3: TGTGCCAGCAGTTTGTCCCGCCAGGGTAGTGCCGGGGAGCTGTTTTTT.

Note on this clone: The identical CDR3 is also encoded by other nucleotide sequences in the sample. V gene TRBV18 combines with J gene TRBJ2-7, with 10 bases aligning to TRBD2. V gave up 4 bases and J gave up 1 base; unmatched junction bases: 1. The CDR3 is made up of 14 amino acids. CDR1 and CDR2 (germline): KGHSH, LQKENI. The CDR3 region has the DNA TGTGCCAGCTCACGAGCGGGGGGGTCCTACGAGCAGTACTTC. Translated: CASSRAGGSYEQYF.

This clone was recorded once. The chain carries TRBV29-1 and TRBJ1-3; possibly TRBD1 for D (5 bases). Trimming shortened V by 4 bases and J by 8 bases, and 21 bases separated the two germline ends. Germline V gene lookup returns CDR1 SQVTM and CDR2 ANQGSEA. The CDR3 consists of 15 residues. The CDR3 DNA sequence: TGCAGCGTTGTCGACCCATGGGGGACTAGGGACACCATATATTTT. Translating gives CSVVDPWGTRDTIYF.

V usage is TRBV5-1 and J usage is TRBJ1-2; no definite D call. V dropped 2 bases and J dropped 5 bases, with 13 bases sitting between them. The germline V gene encodes CDR1 SGHRS and CDR2 YFSETQ. This CDR3 spans 14 amino acids. This CDR3 is CASSLDSGEYGYTF. CDR3 DNA sequence: TGCGCCAGCAGCTTAGATTCAGGAGAGTATGGCTACACCTTC. Together with reference TRBV5-1 and TRBJ1-2, the CDR3 gives the full variable domain: KAGVTQTPRYLIKTRGQQVTLSCSPISGHRSVSWYQQTPGQGLQFLFEYFSETQRNKGNFPGRFSGRQFSNSRSEMNVSTLELGDSALYLCASSLDSGEYGYTFGSGTRLTVV.

This clone was detected only once. The chain joins TRBV10-1 to TRBJ2-5; D gene uncertain. CDR1 is WNHNN, CDR2 SYGVQD, per germline (reference sequence). The CDR3 is 13 amino acids. V was pared by 3 bases and J by 1 base, with 6 bases between. The CDR3 nucleotides read TGCGCCAGCAGTGAACCAGTCCAAGAGACCCAGTACTTC. Protein sequence: CASSEPVQETQYF.

This sequence joins TRBV6-5 and TRBJ1-2; weak D call: TRBD1 (5 bases). Trimming stripped 6 bases from V and 0 bases from J, with 8 bases between. Germline V CDR1 and CDR2: MNHEY, SVGAGI. This CDR3 contains 13 residues. CDR3 in DNA: TGTGCCAGCAGCCGGGACCCTAACTATGGCTACACCTTC. Its translation: CASSRDPNYGYTF.

The chain recombines TRBV19 with TRBJ2-2; D not certain. CDR3 size: 14 residues. Trimming stripped 6 bases from V and 7 bases from J, with 15 bases between. Germline-derived CDR1 and CDR2 are LNHDA and SQIVND (reference sequence). The CDR3 reads CASRAFKGLGELFF. The CDR3 DNA reads TGTGCCAGTAGAGCCTTCAAAGGGCTCGGGGAGCTGTTTTTT.

V and J are TRBV2 and TRBJ2-2, with D unresolved. The germline V gene encodes CDR1 SNHLY and CDR2 FYNNEI. The V end lost 4 bases, the J end lost 6 bases, and 12 bases lay between the germline ends. The CDR3 totals 14 residues. The chain's CDR3 is CASSGEGAPGELFF. The CDR3 DNA reads TGTGCCAGCAGTGGGGAAGGAGCTCCCGGGGAGCTGTTTTTT.

The V and J genes are TRBV5-6 and TRBJ2-7; D possibly corresponds to TRBD1 (5 bases). The CDR3 spans 12 residues. The germline V gene encodes CDR1 SGHDT and CDR2 YYEEEE. V dropped 4 bases and J dropped 3 bases, with 8 bases sitting between them. The CDR3 DNA reads as TGTGCCAGCAGCGCGACAGACTACGAGCAGTACTTC. This codes for CASSATDYEQYF.